What follows is one T cell receptor (beta chain) and its context. No cognate antigen has been identified for it. Base-call qualities are not available, and no considerably larger clone is one nucleotide away. The data derive from a study of T cell responses to AZD1222 COVID-19 vaccine (dated by TCRdb to the early 2020s). About the full investigation: A total of 230 to 250 trial participants underwent TCR sequencing, of whom 200 to 220 received two doses of AZD1222 and roughly 25 received two doses of the MenACWY control vaccine. Trial participants were enrolled into age subgroups of 18-55, 56-69 and 70-plus years, which contained 148, 28 and 57 TCR-sequenced participants, respectively. Here is what the overall study found, with its caveats: Most participants were white British and females outnumbered males, and the authors suggested that clonal diversity may have been underestimated. The vaccine-associated CD4 TCRs covered the entire spike protein, and the dominant responses fell in regions 160-218 and 743-854. The 56-69-year group was small, and its depth increase did not reach significance, likely because of low power. Because no samples from the day 14 peak response were available, repertoires could be characterized only after the peak T cell response. Reportedly, close to half of the unique spike-specific TCRs recognized epitopes lying outside the regions that are mutated in the B.1.351 and B.1.1.7 variants. After two AZD1222 doses, both the breadth and the depth of spike-specific TCRs were significantly higher than at day 0 and than in MenACWY recipients. Conclusions about previously exposed vaccinees are limited, since just six or seven AZD1222 recipients were seropositive for SARS-CoV-2 at baseline.

V is trimmed back by 4 bases and J by 0 bases, and the junction contains 6 bases that no gene match accounts for. CDR3 length: 15 amino acids, cysteine to phenylalanine. Just the 45-base CDR3 DNA is kept, in frame starting at base 1. CDR1 SGHRS and CDR2 YFSETQ were looked up in the germline V gene. The time point label for this specimen denotes: about 28 days (+/-7) after the second vaccine dose. AZD1222 recipients with second doses at about 4 weeks or about 12 weeks were pooled, because spike-specific TCR depth and breadth did not differ between schedules. The vaccinee samples were drawn from two UK trials, COV001 and COV002, one of which was a single-blind randomized controlled phase 2/3 trial testing AZD1222 (ChAdOx1 nCoV-19) in healthy adults. For TCRbeta chain sequencing, PBMC samples were collected from trial participants at day 0 and at day 28 after the second dose. The CDR3 regions of human TCRbeta chains were analyzed by immunosequencing. The authors processed their data as follows. TCRs in the repertoires were compared against a reference library of SARS-CoV-2-specific TCRs that had been generated with the MIRA antigen-specificity platform. Breadth meant the fraction of unique TCRs that were SARS-CoV-2-associated, whereas depth meant the fraction of total T cells that were SARS-CoV-2-associated. Each spike-specific TCR was assigned to its reactive spike region and to a CD4 or CD8 class using the MIRA data. Log10-transformed breadth and depth values were compared by one-way ANOVA with Sidak's multiple comparisons tests. Sourced from immuneACCESS, this table was stored by TCRdb with only in-frame sequences that have V and J called. A share of the clones is absent; for the studies checked, an unresolved V gene accounts for under half, and the remainder has no known explanation. V and J calls and clone size are copied from that table; D and trimming were computed from the DNA. The sample table records under 150,000 clones; around 90% of these occur just once. The ten largest clones add up to approximately 2% of the sample.

The sequence links TRBV5-1 to TRBJ1-1, with 7 bases aligning to TRBD1. This sequence originates from an adult who received the AZD1222 COVID-19 vaccine. The sequenced sample was peripheral blood, obtained 28 days after the second AZD1222 dose. In nucleotides, the sequence is TGCGCCAGCAGCCAATCGGGACAGATGAACACTGAAGCTTTCTTT. Its coded protein is CASSQSGQMNTEAFF.